This T cell receptor (beta chain) comes out of a study of shared clonotypes between healthy human individuals. Study-level findings and limits: Few donors limited the genetic and exposure-history diversity represented.

Comments on this clone: Antigen specificity is unknown.

The CDR3 loop spans 12 amino acids. The V end lost 6 bases, the J end lost 8 bases, and 12 bases lay between the germline ends. CDR1 SGHDT and CDR2 YYEEEE come from the germline V gene. The assay was immunoSEQ multiplex PCR, and TCRdb's table has in-frame clones only and misses some. Of fewer than 650,000 clones in the sample, less than 80% are singletons; the top ten hold under 15%. Sequencing was carried out using PBMCs. The chain is built from TRBV5-6 and TRBJ1-5; D remains ambiguous. The receptor was isolated from a middle-aged woman in good health. Some clones in this sample may be carry-over from other donors' samples. The CDR3 bases are TGTGCCAGCACCAGGACGGGTGAGCCCCAGCATTTT. Amino acid sequence: CASTRTGEPQHF.